The 14 T cell receptor beta chains presented below share a single source sample, sequenced in a study of brain T cells in children with intractable seizures. Measured with immunoSEQ multiplex PCR; TCRdb has only the in-frame clones, and not every one. The sample has 55,000 to 80,000 clones, roughly 95% seen once; the top ten hold 0.35% to 0.4%. The sequenced sample was peripheral blood, obtained at surgery. These TCRs come from a boy less than two years old with focal cortical dysplasia and intractable seizures.

The chain combines TRBV5-4 with TRBJ1-1; D unresolved. Germline-derived CDR1 and CDR2 are SGHNT and YYREEE (reference sequence). V lost 4 bases, J lost 5 bases, and 9 bases lay in between. The CDR3 is 12 residues long. The CDR3 DNA sequence: TGTGCCAGCAGCCTGTTGGGTACTGAAGCTTTCTTT. Protein: CASSLLGTEAFF.

The chain has TRBV28 and TRBJ1-6; the match to TRBD1 covers 7 bases. J gave up 9 bases and V 5 bases, and 13 bases lay outside the gene matches. Germline V lookup: CDR1 MDHEN, CDR2 SYDVKM. The CDR3 sequence is 16 residues long. The CDR3 nucleotides read TGTGCCAGCAGTGGGGGGATGAGGGGGCGTGGTTCACCCCTCCACTTT. It codes for CASSGGMRGRGSPLHF.

The gene calls are TRBV27 and TRBJ1-2; 10 nucleotides line up with TRBD1. CDR1 and CDR2 (germline): MNHEY, SMNVEV (reference sequence). The trim removed 4 bases at V and 7 bases at J, leaving 3 bases unmatched. This CDR3 is built from 13 residues. CDR3 coding DNA: TGTGCCAGCAGTTATGGGACAGGGGCTGGCTACACCTTC. Residues: CASSYGTGAGYTF.

The chain carries TRBV28 and TRBJ1-4, with D perhaps TRBD1 (6 bases). Trimming cost V 6 bases and J 1 base, with 12 bases left between them. This CDR3 spans 15 amino acids. CDR1 and CDR2 (germline): MDHEN, SYDVKM. The CDR3, as DNA: TGTGCCAGCAGCCAACCACAGGGAACTAATGAAAAACTGTTTTTT. Translated: CASSQPQGTNEKLFF.

This chain uses TRBV19 with TRBJ1-5; maybe TRBD1 (6 bases). The CDR3 is 15 amino acids. Trimming left V 4 bases short and J 0 bases short, with 10 bases between. The germline V gene encodes CDR1 LNHDA and CDR2 SQIVND (reference sequence). The CDR3: CASSRGGYSNQPQHF. For the CDR3, the DNA is TGTGCCAGTAGTAGGGGGGGCTATAGCAATCAGCCCCAGCATTTT.

V gene TRBV15 combines with J gene TRBJ2-1, with D perhaps TRBD2 (5 bases). Germline CDR1 and CDR2: LNHNV and YYDKDF (reference sequence). Between the trimmed V and J ends, which lost 0 bases and 7 bases, there was a span of 13 bases. The CDR3 length is 15 residues. DNA for the CDR3: TGTGCCACCAGCAGAGATCGCGCTAGGAGGAATGAGCAGTTCTTC. Encoded protein: CATSRDRARRNEQFF.

The rearrangement links TRBV11-2 to TRBJ2-2; tentatively, D is TRBD1 (6 bases). The germline CDR1 and CDR2 sequences are SGHAT and FQNNGV. The CDR3 length is 16 residues. The germline V and J ends were trimmed by 2 bases and 9 bases, with 19 bases remaining between them. The DNA for the CDR3 is TGTGCCAGCAGCTTAAGGTTACAGGGTACGTCGTGGGAGCTGTTTTTT. As protein: CASSLRLQGTSWELFF.

This sequence joins TRBV5-4 and TRBJ1-4, with unresolved D. Per germline, CDR1 SGHNT and CDR2 YYREEE (reference sequence). V was clipped by 4 bases and J by 8 bases, with 15 bases between them. This CDR3 region has 14 residues. The CDR3 loop is CASSPPGRTEKLFF. For the CDR3, the DNA is TGTGCCAGCAGCCCGCCTGGACGGACCGAAAAACTGTTTTTT.

This sequence joins TRBV5-1 and TRBJ2-3; possible D gene TRBD1, 6 bases. The V gene lost 0 bases and the J gene lost 2 bases, with 10 bases spanning the gap. The CDR3 spans 15 residues. The germline V gene encodes CDR1 SGHRS and CDR2 YFSETQ. DNA for the CDR3: TGCGCCAGCAGCTTGGGGGGGCCCCTCACAGATACGCAGTATTTT. It codes for CASSLGGPLTDTQYF.

This clone has just a few counts. The V and J genes are TRBV11-3 and TRBJ2-7; TRBD1 matches 8 bases. The V and J ends lost 1 base and 3 bases, in that order; junction bases with no gene match: 2. Germline CDR1 is SGHNT and CDR2 is YENEEA. The CDR3 spans 14 residues. CDR3 residues: CASSLGTGNYEQYF. CDR3 nucleotides: TGTGCCAGCAGCTTAGGGACAGGGAACTACGAGCAGTACTTC.

The chain combines TRBV6-5 with TRBJ2-3, with D perhaps assigned TRBD1 or TRBD2 (5 bases each). Between the trimmed V and J ends, which lost 5 bases and 1 base, there was a span of 13 bases. There are 15 residues in the CDR3. CDR1 MNHEY and CDR2 SVGAGI come from the germline V gene. The DNA for the CDR3 is TGTGCCAGCAGTCCGGACGGGACCCGCACAGATACGCAGTATTTT. Encoded protein: CASSPDGTRTDTQYF.

In its sample, this clone was seen a few times. The chain has TRBV28 and TRBJ2-7, with D possibly matching TRBD2 (6 bases). Trimming pared 5 bases from V and 3 bases from J, leaving 23 bases between. The V gene's germline CDR1 is MDHEN and CDR2 SYDVKM. This CDR3 comprises 17 residues. The CDR3 sequence: CASSPPAASDDLYEQYF. CDR3 DNA: TGTGCCAGCAGTCCCCCCGCGGCTAGCGACGACCTCTACGAGCAGTACTTC.

The chain has TRBV4-2 and TRBJ2-5; 12 bases fit TRBD2. The trim removed 1 base at V and 5 bases at J, leaving 5 bases unmatched. The CDR3 length is 16 residues. Germline values: CDR1 LGHNA, CDR2 YNFKEQ. CDR3 DNA sequence: TGTGCCAGCAGCCAAGGACTAGCGGGAGCGTGGGAGACCCAGTACTTC. Its protein is CASSQGLAGAWETQYF.

The CDR3 spells CASSLTGGSYEQYF. In DNA form, the CDR3 reads TGTGCCAGCAGCTTGACAGGGGGCTCCTACGAGCAGTACTTC. The rearrangement links TRBV7-2 to TRBJ2-7, with TRBD1 matching 9 bases. V was pared by 3 bases and J by 0 bases, with 0 bases of the junction left unmatched. The CDR3 is made up of 14 amino acids. In germline, CDR1 is SGHTA, CDR2 FQGNSA. The full variable domain, with the rest looked up from reference TRBV7-2 and TRBJ2-7, is GAGVSQSPSNKVTEKGKDVELRCDPISGHTALYWYRQSLGQGLEFLIYFQGNSAPDKSGLPSDRFSAERTGGSVSTLTIQRTQQEDSAVYLCASSLTGGSYEQYFGPGTRLTVT.